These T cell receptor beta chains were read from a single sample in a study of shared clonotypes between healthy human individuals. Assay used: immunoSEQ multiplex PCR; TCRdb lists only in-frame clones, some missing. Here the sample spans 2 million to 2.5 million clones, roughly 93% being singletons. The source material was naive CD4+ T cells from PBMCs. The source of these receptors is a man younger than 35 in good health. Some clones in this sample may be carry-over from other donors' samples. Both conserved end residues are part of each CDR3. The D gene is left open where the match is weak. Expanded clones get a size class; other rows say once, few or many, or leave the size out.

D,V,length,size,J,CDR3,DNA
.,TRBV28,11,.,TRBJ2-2,CAASDTGELFF,TGTGCCGCATCGGACACCGGGGAGCTGTTTTTT
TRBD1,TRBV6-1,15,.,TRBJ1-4,CASRVAGTGNEKLFF,TGTGCCAGCAGAGTAGCCGGGACAGGGAATGAAAAACTGTTTTTT
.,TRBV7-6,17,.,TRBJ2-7,CASSGTAEGKSSYEQYF,TGTGCCAGCAGCGGCACTGCGGAGGGTAAAAGTTCCTACGAGCAGTACTTC
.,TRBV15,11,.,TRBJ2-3,CATSTTDTQYF,TGTGCCACCAGCACCACAGATACGCAGTATTTT
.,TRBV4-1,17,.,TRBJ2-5,CASSQAPGGRGRETQYF,TGCGCCAGCAGCCAAGCCCCTGGGGGCAGGGGAAGGGAGACCCAGTACTTC
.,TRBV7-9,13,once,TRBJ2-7,CASSAERVHEQYF,TGTGCCAGCAGCGCCGAGCGCGTCCACGAGCAGTACTTC
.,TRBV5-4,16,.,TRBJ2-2,CASSSPVGAYTGELFF,TGTGCCAGCAGCTCACCGGTCGGGGCTTACACCGGGGAGCTGTTTTTT
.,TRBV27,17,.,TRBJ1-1,CASSFGGLPGANTEAFF,TGTGCCAGCAGTTTTGGGGGACTACCTGGGGCGAACACTGAAGCTTTCTTT
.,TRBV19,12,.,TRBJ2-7,CASSSSGSEQYF,TGTGCCAGTAGCTCCTCAGGGTCCGAGCAGTACTTC
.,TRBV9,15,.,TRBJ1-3,CASSPSASSGNTIYF,TGTGCCAGCAGCCCGAGTGCTTCCTCTGGAAACACCATATATTTT
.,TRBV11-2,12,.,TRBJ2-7,CASSLKYYEQYF,TGTGCCAGCAGCTTAAAATACTACGAGCAGTACTTC
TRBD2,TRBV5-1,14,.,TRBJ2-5,CASSSNSGRETQYF,TGCGCCAGCAGCTCAAATAGCGGGAGGGAGACCCAGTACTTC
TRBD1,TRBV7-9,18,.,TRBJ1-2,CASSGGQGRTGPSKGYTF,TGTGCCAGCAGCGGAGGTCAGGGGCGGACAGGTCCCAGCAAAGGCTACACCTTC
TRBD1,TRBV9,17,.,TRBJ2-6,CASSGKNRGGGANVLTF,TGTGCCAGCAGCGGTAAAAACAGGGGCGGCGGGGCCAACGTCCTGACTTTC
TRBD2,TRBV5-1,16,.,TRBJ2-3,CASSLAPSGSGHTQYF,TGCGCCAGCAGCTTGGCCCCTAGCGGTAGCGGGCATACGCAGTATTTT
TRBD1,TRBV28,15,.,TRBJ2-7,CASSLLGTGHYEQYF,TGTGCCAGCAGTTTACTGGGGACAGGGCACTACGAGCAGTACTTC
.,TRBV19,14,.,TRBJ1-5,CASRVRGGNQPQHF,TGTGCCAGTAGAGTAAGAGGGGGCAATCAGCCCCAGCATTTT
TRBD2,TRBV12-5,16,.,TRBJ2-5,CAGGLGLAALQETQYF,TGTGCTGGTGGTTTAGGACTAGCGGCCCTACAAGAGACCCAGTACTTC
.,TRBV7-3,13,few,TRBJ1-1,CASSLRGGTEAFF,TGTGCCAGCAGCCTCAGGGGAGGGACTGAAGCTTTCTTT
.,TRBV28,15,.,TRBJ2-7,CASSLFGIQSYEQYF,TGTGCCAGCAGTTTATTTGGAATACAGTCCTACGAGCAGTACTTC
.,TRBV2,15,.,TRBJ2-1,CASSRLHGPYNEQFF,TGTGCCAGCAGCCGCTTACATGGGCCATACAATGAGCAGTTCTTC
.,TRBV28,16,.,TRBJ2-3,CASSLLVAGRTDTQYF,TGTGCCAGCAGTTTATTGGTGGCAGGCCGCACAGATACGCAGTATTTT
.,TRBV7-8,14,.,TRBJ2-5,CASSTGRYQETQYF,TGTGCCAGCAGTACTGGGAGGTACCAAGAGACCCAGTACTTC
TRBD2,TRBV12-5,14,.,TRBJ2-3,CASNPSGGTDTQYF,TGTGCTAGTAATCCTAGCGGAGGCACAGATACGCAGTATTTT
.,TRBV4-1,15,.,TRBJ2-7,CASSQQAGPPYEQYF,TGCGCCAGCAGCCAACAGGCGGGACCTCCCTACGAGCAGTACTTC
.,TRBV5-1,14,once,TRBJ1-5,CASSLGGRGQPQHF,TGCGCCAGCAGCTTAGGGGGTAGAGGTCAGCCCCAGCATTTT
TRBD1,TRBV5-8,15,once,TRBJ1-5,CASSLGGQGHQPQHF,TGTGCCAGCAGCTTGGGAGGACAGGGGCATCAGCCCCAGCATTTT
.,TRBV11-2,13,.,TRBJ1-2,CASSRGLNYGYTF,TGTGCCAGCAGCAGGGGACTTAACTATGGCTACACCTTC